A single sample is the source of the 22 T cell receptor beta chains below, sequenced in a study of T cells in Graves' hyperthyroidism and ophthalmopathy. There were TCR beta CDR3 regions amplified from RNA transcripts. The HTBI set primed first-round TCR CDR3 RT-PCR. TCRdb redid the calling of the multiplex PCR reads with MiXCR, one entry per CDR3 protein. This table has hundreds of thousands of distinct CDR3 sequences, about 15% appearing once. Sequencing input: blood. Source of these receptors: a woman in her late teens or twenties with Graves' hyperthyroidism.

This clonotype was seen many times. The chain combines TRBV28 with TRBJ1-5; tentative D call: TRBD1 (5 bases). V gave up 5 bases and J gave up 7 bases, with 15 bases separating them. Germline V gene data show CDR1 as MDHEN and CDR2 as SYDVKM. The CDR3 has 14 amino acids. CDR3 residues: CASSSHQGRQPQHF. Here the CDR3 DNA reads TGTGCCAGCAGTAGCCACCAGGGTCGGCAGCCCCAGCATTTT.

Many counts were recorded for this clonotype. V and J are TRBV11-3 and TRBJ1-1; D is undetermined. This CDR3 has 15 amino acids. The germline V gene has CDR1 SGHNT and CDR2 YENEEA. V lost 7 bases and J lost 0, with 15 bases in between. The CDR3 sequence is CASTSRSRVNTEAFF. CDR3 DNA sequence: TGTGCCAGCACCTCGAGATCTAGGGTGAACACTGAAGCTTTCTTT.

J is TRBJ2-3 and V is TRBV3-1; TRBD1 matches at 7 bases. Trimming took 1 base from V and 2 from J; bases not matched to a gene: 9. Looked up from germline, CDR1 is LGHDT and CDR2 is YNNKEL (reference sequence). The CDR3 is 17 residues long. The CDR3 here is CASSQGVQGLDTDTQYF. The CDR3, as DNA: TGTGCCAGCAGCCAAGGTGTACAGGGGCTAGACACAGATACGCAGTATTTT.

This clonotype was recorded at least ten times. J is TRBJ2-1 and V is TRBV28; D is perhaps TRBD1 (8 bases). Trimming left V 7 bases short and J 6 bases short, with 13 bases between. The CDR3 is 13 amino acids. Germline CDR1 and CDR2: MDHEN and SYDVKM. In nucleotides, the CDR3 is TGTGCCAGCACGCACAGGGGGGGCAATGAGCAGTTCTTC. It specifies CASTHRGGNEQFF.

This clonotype came up many times. This chain joins TRBV20-1 and TRBJ2-7; no reliable D call. CDR3 length: 15 amino acids. Germline V gene data show CDR1 as DFQATT and CDR2 as SNEGSKA (reference sequence). V was trimmed by 6 bases and J by 2 bases, leaving 20 bases between them. The CDR3 here is CSAETPGSLAYEQYF. CDR3 DNA sequence: TGCAGTGCCGAAACCCCCGGGTCCCTTGCCTACGAGCAGTACTTC.

This clonotype was picked up many times. The chain couples TRBV2 to TRBJ1-1, with TRBD1 matching 9 bases. Trimming cost V 4 bases and J 1 base; bases outside gene matches: 1. The CDR3 covers 14 residues. Germline CDR1 SNHLY, CDR2 FYNNEI. The CDR3 nucleotides read TGTGCCAGCAGTGCACAGGGGGCGAACACTGAAGCTTTCTTT. Encoded protein: CASSAQGANTEAFF.

This clonotype was recorded at least ten times. V is TRBV6-1 and J is TRBJ2-7, with TRBD1 matching over 7 bases. In germline, CDR1 is MNHNS, CDR2 SASEGT. J was trimmed by 1 base and V by 5 bases; bases with no gene match: 2. CDR3 length equals 13 residues. CDR3 nucleotide sequence: TGTGCCAGCAGTACGGGACAGTCCTACGAGCAGTACTTC. Translation: CASSTGQSYEQYF.

This clonotype was recorded a few times. The V call is TRBV9, the J call TRBJ2-3, with D unresolved. Germline CDR1 and CDR2: SGDLS and YYNGEE. V lost 6 bases, J lost 6 bases, and 20 bases lay in between. CDR3 length: 15 residues. The CDR3 DNA is TGTGCCAGCACCCTAAACGCTTTCACTGGTGATACGCAGTATTTT. Amino acids: CASTLNAFTGDTQYF. Full variable domain (outside the CDR3, taken from reference TRBV9 and TRBJ2-3): DSGVTQTPKHLITATGQRVTLRCSPRSGDLSVYWYQQSLDQGLQFLIQYYNGEERAKGNILERFSAQQFPDLHSELNLSSLELGDSALYFCASTLNAFTGDTQYFGPGTRLTVL.

In its sample, this clonotype was seen a few times. CDR3 sequence reads: CASSDLNYNEQFF. CDR3 DNA: TGTGCCAGCAGTGATCTAAATTACAATGAGCAGTTCTTC. The V and J genes are TRBV25-1 and TRBJ2-1; D is undetermined. There are 13 residues in the CDR3. The V gene lost 3 bases and the J gene lost 4 bases, with 7 bases spanning the gap. CDR1 is MGHDK and CDR2 is SYGVNS in the germline V gene.

This clonotype has more than one count but fewer than ten. CDR3 sequence reads: CASSQFGTSGNEQYF. Here the CDR3 DNA reads TGTGCCAGCAGCCAATTCGGGACTAGCGGGAACGAGCAGTACTTC. The rearrangement joins TRBV7-3 to TRBJ2-7; TRBD2 agrees at 13 bases. CDR3 length: 15 amino acids. Germline V gene data show CDR1 as SGHTA and CDR2 as FQGTGA. The junction had 6 bases not matched to a gene; V was cut back by 5 bases and J by 5 bases.

V is TRBV13 and J is TRBJ1-1; no clear D. Trimming pared 5 bases from V and 8 bases from J, leaving 12 bases between. The CDR3 has 12 amino acids. The germline gives CDR1 PRHDT, CDR2 FYEKMQ (reference sequence). The CDR3 sequence: CASSKTRGEAFF. The DNA for the CDR3 is TGTGCCAGCAGCAAGACGAGAGGAGAAGCTTTCTTT.

The sample holds many counts of this clonotype. The CDR3 DNA follows: TGTGCCAGTAGTATGGGGGCGACTAATGAAAAACTGTTTTTT. Translated: CASSMGATNEKLFF. V gene TRBV19 combines with J gene TRBJ1-4, with a possible D match to TRBD1 (6 bases). The CDR3 has 14 residues. Looked up from germline, CDR1 is LNHDA and CDR2 is SQIVND (reference sequence). The V and J ends lost 3 bases and 2 bases respectively, with 7 bases between them.

In this sample, this clonotype turned up many times. This sequence joins TRBV2 and TRBJ2-1; a possible D gene is TRBD2 (5 bases). From germline, CDR1 is SNHLY and CDR2 FYNNEI. The V end was cut by 4 bases, the J end by 4 bases, with 11 bases between. The length of the CDR3 is 14 residues. CDR3 nucleotide sequence: TGTGCCAGCAGTGGGGGTACTAGATACAATGAGCAGTTCTTC. Its protein product is CASSGGTRYNEQFF.

In its sample, this clonotype was seen many times. The genes are TRBV15 and TRBJ1-1; weak D call: TRBD1 (5 bases). CDR3 length: 18 amino acids. The V gene lost 0 bases and the J gene lost 1 base, with 18 bases spanning the gap. Germline loops: CDR1 LNHNV, CDR2 YYDKDF (reference sequence). In DNA, the CDR3 is TGTGCCACCAGCAGAGATCGCCGCGGGGGAGGCACGAACACTGAAGCTTTCTTT. Its protein product is CATSRDRRGGGTNTEAFF.

This clonotype has ten or more counts. The chain links TRBV5-1 to TRBJ2-1; D uncertain. This CDR3 spans 13 amino acids. Germline CDR1 reads SGHRS; CDR2 reads YFSETQ. V gave up 0 bases and J gave up 7 bases, with 8 bases separating them. CDR3 loop: CASSLEGRNEQFF. The CDR3 DNA sequence: TGCGCCAGCAGCTTGGAAGGCAGGAATGAGCAGTTCTTC.

The chain uses TRBV28 and TRBJ2-3; a weak D match, TRBD2 (6 bases). V was cut by 3 bases and J by 6 bases, with 16 bases left in between. The CDR3 covers 15 residues. Germline V gene lookup returns CDR1 MDHEN and CDR2 SYDVKM. Here the CDR3 DNA reads TGTGCCAGCAGTTTGGGCGGGGCGGGTTCGGATACGCAGTATTTT. Protein: CASSLGGAGSDTQYF.

This clonotype was counted many times. The chain joins TRBV20-1 to TRBJ1-2; D not resolved. Trimming removed 1 base at V and 6 bases at J, with 9 bases between. Germline V gene data show CDR1 as DFQATT and CDR2 as SNEGSKA (reference sequence). This CDR3 is built from 12 residues. CDR3 loop: CSARGGQDGYTF. CDR3 sequence (DNA): TGCAGTGCTAGAGGAGGCCAGGATGGCTACACCTTC.

J is TRBJ1-1 and V is TRBV12-3 or TRBV12-4; TRBD1 might be the D (6 bases). This CDR3 has 13 amino acids. The ends were cut back, 1 base at V and 7 bases at J, with 10 bases in the middle. The CDR3 DNA follows: TGTGCCAGCAGTTTAGACAGGGTGGGTGAAGCTTTCTTT. It specifies CASSLDRVGEAFF.

This clonotype was recorded many times. The V call is TRBV4-2, the J call TRBJ2-7, with TRBD2 matching over 11 bases. The CDR3 sequence is 17 residues long. With 0 bases clipped from V and 6 bases from J, the junction kept 10 bases outside the gene matches. Germline lookup yields CDR1 LGHNA and CDR2 YNFKEQ. The CDR3 sequence is CASSQEMTSGVFSEQYF. CDR3 coding DNA: TGTGCCAGCAGCCAAGAGATGACTAGCGGGGTCTTTAGCGAGCAGTACTTC.

This clonotype has at least ten counts. The chain carries TRBV27 and TRBJ2-7; possibly TRBD2 for D (5 bases). This CDR3 contains 14 residues. Germline loops: CDR1 MNHEY, CDR2 SMNVEV (reference sequence). Between the trimmed V and J ends, which lost 3 bases and 2 bases, there was a span of 11 bases. The DNA for the CDR3 is TGTGCCAGCAGTTTTTCGGCCGGGGCCTACGAGCAGTACTTC. Translation: CASSFSAGAYEQYF.

There are a few counts of this clonotype. This chain connects TRBV5-6 to TRBJ2-1; 10 bases are shared with TRBD2. Per germline, CDR1 SGHDT and CDR2 YYEEEE. The CDR3 is 19 amino acids. The J segment lost 7 bases and the V segment lost 4 bases, leaving 20 bases of the junction unmatched. The CDR3 loop reads CASSLGRDFSGRPFNEQFF. CDR3 coding DNA: TGTGCCAGCAGCCTTGGGAGGGACTTTAGCGGGAGGCCCTTTAATGAGCAGTTCTTC.

This clonotype has a count of ten or more. V and J are TRBV12-3 or TRBV12-4 and TRBJ1-6; D is perhaps TRBD1 (6 bases). With 6 bases removed from V and 3 bases from J, the gap between germline ends came to 12 bases. The CDR3 totals 15 residues. This CDR3 reads CASSYTGIYNSPLHF. The DNA of the CDR3 is TGTGCCAGCAGCTATACAGGGATCTATAATTCACCCCTCCACTTT.